A single sample gave rise to the 22 T cell receptor beta chains below, sequenced in a study of cytomegalovirus exposure and HLA in healthy donors (TCRdb year 2017). To prepare the library, the immunoSEQ multiplex PCR assay was applied. TCRdb mirrors the immuneACCESS table, restricted to in-frame sequences. Some clones are absent from its copies; in checked studies, under half trace to an unresolved V gene, and the reason for the others is unknown. The sample has 210,000 or so clones on record, around 88% of them singletons. 2.9% of the sample is taken by the ten largest. Material: PBMCs. The receptors were sampled from a young woman in good health and CMV-seronegative.

The chain carries TRBV30 and TRBJ1-1; 7 nucleotides align to TRBD1. The CDR3 has 13 amino acids. From germline, CDR1 is GTSNPN and CDR2 SVGIG (reference sequence). The J segment lost 6 bases and the V segment lost 3 bases, leaving 7 bases of the junction unmatched. The CDR3 is CAWRAFDRAEAFF. As DNA, the CDR3 is TGTGCCTGGAGGGCATTCGACAGGGCTGAAGCTTTCTTT.

V is TRBV28 and J is TRBJ2-2, with D maybe TRBD2 (6 bases). Looked up from germline, CDR1 is MDHEN and CDR2 is SYDVKM. Trimming pared 3 bases from V and 3 bases from J, leaving 11 bases between. The length of the CDR3 is 15 residues. CDR3 in DNA: TGTGCCAGCAGTTTTTATGGGGAGGACACCGGGGAGCTGTTTTTT. It codes for CASSFYGEDTGELFF.

This chain joins TRBV7-9 and TRBJ2-7; TRBD1 matches 9 bases. This CDR3 has 15 amino acids. CDR1 is SEHNR, CDR2 FQNEAQ, per germline (reference sequence). Losses at the gene ends were 3 bases for V and 3 bases for J; bases not matched to a gene: 6. The DNA for the CDR3 is TGTGCCAGCAGCTTTTCCGGGACAGGGTACTACGAGCAGTACTTC. Translating it yields CASSFSGTGYYEQYF.

The V call is TRBV5-5, the J call TRBJ1-2; D is undetermined. The germline V and J ends were trimmed by 5 bases and 3 bases, with 8 bases remaining between them. The CDR3 is made up of 12 amino acids. Germline values: CDR1 SGHKS, CDR2 YYEKEE (reference sequence). The CDR3 coding sequence is TGTGCCAGCAGGAGGAAAGACTATGGCTACACCTTC. It encodes CASRRKDYGYTF.

The J gene is TRBJ2-5, the V gene TRBV27; possible D gene TRBD1, 6 bases. The CDR3 covers 14 residues. V lost 4 bases and J lost 4, with 13 bases in between. Per germline, CDR1 MNHEY and CDR2 SMNVEV (reference sequence). CDR3 sequence (DNA): TGTGCCAGCAGTTCCAGGGGAAGGGGAGAGACCCAGTACTTC. It yields the protein CASSSRGRGETQYF.

This chain links TRBV4-3 with TRBJ2-1; the match to TRBD2 covers 12 bases. J was trimmed by 8 bases and V by 1 base; bases with no gene match: 6. This CDR3 has 16 amino acids. Looked up from germline, CDR1 is LGHNA and CDR2 is YSLEER. The CDR3 reads CASSQGSSGRAYEQFF. Written as DNA, the CDR3 is TGCGCCAGCAGCCAAGGATCTAGCGGGAGGGCCTATGAGCAGTTCTTC.

The chain uses TRBV11-1 and TRBJ2-1; the match to TRBD2 covers 10 bases. With 4 bases clipped from V and 9 bases from J, the junction kept 6 bases outside the gene matches. The CDR3 is made up of 14 amino acids. The germline V gene has CDR1 SGHAT and CDR2 FQDESV (reference sequence). The CDR3 region has the DNA TGTGCCAGCAGCTCTAGCGGGAGAGCCGGTGAGCAGTTCTTC. Translating it yields CASSSSGRAGEQFF.

The chain uses TRBV27 and TRBJ2-2, with unresolved D. The CDR3 totals 15 residues. V dropped 2 bases and J dropped 5 bases, with 12 bases sitting between them. CDR1 and CDR2 from the germline V gene are MNHEY and SMNVEV (reference sequence). The CDR3 sequence is CASSLLPLETGELFF. In nucleotides, the CDR3 is TGTGCCAGCAGTTTACTCCCGTTAGAAACCGGGGAGCTGTTTTTT.

The chain is built from TRBV6-1 and TRBJ2-7, with 11 bases that match TRBD2. The CDR3 spans 17 residues. Germline trimming cut 4 bases from V and 6 bases from J; bases unmatched to any gene: 14. The germline gives CDR1 MNHNS, CDR2 SASEGT. The CDR3 protein is CASSGVNMLAGGSEQYF. Here the CDR3 DNA reads TGTGCCAGCAGTGGCGTTAATATGCTAGCGGGAGGAAGCGAGCAGTACTTC.

V usage is TRBV7-9 and J usage is TRBJ1-2, with D perhaps TRBD1 (5 bases). Germline V gene sequence: CDR1 SEHNR, CDR2 FQNEAQ (reference sequence). Trimming stripped 5 bases from V and 8 bases from J, with 18 bases between. The CDR3 totals 14 residues. The CDR3 region has the DNA TGTGCCAGCAGCCTCTTGGTGGGGGGTAACGGCTACACCTTC. Protein sequence: CASSLLVGGNGYTF. Full variable domain (outside the CDR3, taken from reference TRBV7-9 and TRBJ1-2): DTGVSQNPRHKITKRGQNVTFRCDPISEHNRLYWYRQTLGQGPEFLTYFQNEAQLEKSRLLSDRFSAERPKGSFSTLEIQRTEQGDSAMYLCASSLLVGGNGYTFGSGTRLTVV.

This clone was observed a single time. V usage is TRBV6-5 and J usage is TRBJ2-2; 10 nucleotides line up with TRBD2. Germline trimming cut 8 bases from V and 6 bases from J; bases unmatched to any gene: 9. The V gene's germline CDR1 is MNHEY and CDR2 SVGAGI. The CDR3 contains 15 residues. The CDR3 sequence: CASRPDSGRAGELFF. In DNA form, the CDR3 reads TGTGCCAGCCGTCCGGACAGCGGGAGGGCCGGGGAGCTGTTTTTT.

The chain recombines TRBV28 with TRBJ1-4; the D gene is possibly TRBD1 (5 bases). The CDR3 runs to 15 residues. Germline assignment: CDR1 MDHEN and CDR2 SYDVKM. Trimming removed 6 bases at V and 0 bases at J, with 11 bases between. The CDR3 nucleotides are TGTGCCAGCAGCTACAGGTTTGCAACTAATGAAAAACTGTTTTTT. It is translated as CASSYRFATNEKLFF.

The rearrangement uses TRBV9 and TRBJ1-4, with 8 bases fitting TRBD1. Unmatched junction bases numbered 7, after V lost 4 bases and J lost 5 bases. Germline CDR1 is SGDLS and CDR2 is YYNGEE. The CDR3 has 15 amino acids. The CDR3 coding sequence is TGTGCCAGCAGCCCCCGGGACAGGCCAAATGAAAAACTGTTTTTT. Translated: CASSPRDRPNEKLFF.

V and J are TRBV27 and TRBJ2-7, with TRBD2 matching 12 bases. This CDR3 spans 20 amino acids. After removal of 5 bases from V and 3 bases from J, the junction contained 20 bases not matched to a gene. Germline CDR1 MNHEY, CDR2 SMNVEV (reference sequence). CDR3 sequence: CASSTLLLAGGPPLIYEQYF. CDR3 in DNA: TGTGCCAGCAGTACCCTCCTTCTAGCGGGAGGGCCTCCCCTTATCTACGAGCAGTACTTC.

This chain connects TRBV5-4 to TRBJ1-2, with TRBD1 matching 7 bases. This CDR3 comprises 15 residues. Looked up from germline, CDR1 is SGHNT and CDR2 is YYREEE (reference sequence). V lost 4 bases, J lost 5 bases, and 11 bases stayed unmatched. Written as DNA, the CDR3 is TGTGCCAGCAGCCGAACAGGGGTGGAGGCATATGGCTACACCTTC. It specifies CASSRTGVEAYGYTF. The entire variable domain, with the rest obtained from reference TRBV5-4 and TRBJ1-2, is as follows: ETGVTQSPTHLIKTRGQQVTLRCSSQSGHNTVSWYQQALGQGPQFIFQYYREEENGRGNFPPRFSGLQFPNYSSELNVNALELDDSALYLCASSRTGVEAYGYTFGSGTRLTVV.

This chain links TRBV5-1 with TRBJ2-7; D is perhaps TRBD2 (6 bases). V lost 1 base and J 7 bases, leaving 15 bases between the germline ends. The CDR3 extends over 14 amino acids. Germline loops: CDR1 SGHRS, CDR2 YFSETQ. Here the CDR3 DNA reads TGCGCCAGCAGCTTGACGGGAGTTGAAAGAGAGCAGTACTTC. It encodes CASSLTGVEREQYF.

The chain carries TRBV6-6 and TRBJ1-2; TRBD1 matches at 9 bases. The V gene end was trimmed by 6 bases and the J gene end by 7 bases; junction bases not matched to a gene: 9. The length of the CDR3 is 14 residues. Germline CDR1 and CDR2: MNHNY and SVGAGI (reference sequence). CDR3 DNA: TGTGCCAGCAGACCCCGGGACAGGGTTGGTGGCTACACCTTC. Protein: CASRPRDRVGGYTF.

V and J are TRBV5-1 and TRBJ1-1; D perhaps matches TRBD1 (6 bases). The V end was cut by 5 bases, the J end by 0 bases, with 14 bases between. The CDR3 runs to 15 residues. The germline CDR1 and CDR2 sequences are SGHRS and YFSETQ. The CDR3 loop reads CASSPVQGVNTEAFF. The CDR3, as DNA: TGCGCCAGCAGTCCGGTACAGGGAGTGAACACTGAAGCTTTCTTT.

This clone showed up just once. A much larger clone differs from this one at a single base, so this may be a read error. The chain carries TRBV7-2 and TRBJ2-7; D perhaps matches TRBD1 (5 bases). This CDR3 comprises 12 residues. V was pared by 3 bases and J by 2 bases, with 5 bases between. The germline V gene has CDR1 SGHTA and CDR2 FQGNSA. CDR3: CASSFRAYEQYF. Here the CDR3 DNA reads TGTGCCAGCAGCTTCAGGGCCTACGAGCAGTACTTC.

The rearrangement uses TRBV4-2 and TRBJ2-3; 11 bases align to TRBD2. The CDR3 is 20 amino acids. The germline V gene encodes CDR1 LGHNA and CDR2 YNFKEQ. Trimming cost V 3 bases and J 2 bases; bases outside gene matches: 16. CDR3 protein: CASSHATSGRGTWDTDTQYF. DNA for the CDR3: TGTGCCAGCAGCCACGCAACTAGCGGGAGAGGGACTTGGGACACAGATACGCAGTATTTT.

The chain links TRBV4-1 to TRBJ2-4, with a tentative D call TRBD1 (6 bases). V was shortened by 5 bases and J by 5 bases, with 13 bases between the two germline ends. There are 14 residues in the CDR3. From germline, CDR1 is MGHRA and CDR2 YSYEKL. CDR3 region: CASSTWTDENIQYF. CDR3 DNA sequence: TGCGCCAGCAGCACTTGGACAGATGAAAACATTCAGTACTTC.

This clone has only one observation. The V gene is TRBV28, the J gene TRBJ2-3, with D possibly matching TRBD2 (5 bases). The CDR3 runs 17 residues. The germline gives CDR1 MDHEN, CDR2 SYDVKM. The V end was cut by 5 bases, the J end by 0 bases, with 18 bases between. In nucleotides, the CDR3 is TGTGCCAGCAGTCCACGGACTTACTCTCCTAGCACAGATACGCAGTATTTT. Protein product: CASSPRTYSPSTDTQYF.